This T cell receptor beta chain came from a study of T-cell memory formation after mild COVID-19. Whole-study results and caveats: Some responding clones appeared in pre-infection memory, suggesting cross-reactive memory joined. Contracting clones, day 15 to 85, had balanced CD4/CD8, and later expanders favored CD4+.

CDR1 and CDR2 (germline): SGHTA, FQGNSA. Trimming took 9 bases from V and 8 from J; bases not matched to a gene: 11. The CDR3 runs 14 residues. A remark on this clonotype: Its antigen is unknown.

TCRdb ran MiXCR on the 5' RACE reads and lists one entry per CDR3 protein. The sample gives roughly 600,000 distinct CDR3 sequences, approximately 19% of which show up once; 12% is in the top ten. Material: PBMCs or a T cell subset sorted from them (not recorded which). The receptor comes from an adult woman who had mild COVID-19 (a few samples of this study predate the infection). Cell type and time point are not known. The chain joins TRBV7-2 to TRBJ2-1, with 9 nucleotides matching TRBD2. DNA for the CDR3: TGTGCCAGTGCCCCGGCGGGAGGGCCGCATGAGCAGTTCTTC. The encoded protein is CASAPAGGPHEQFF.